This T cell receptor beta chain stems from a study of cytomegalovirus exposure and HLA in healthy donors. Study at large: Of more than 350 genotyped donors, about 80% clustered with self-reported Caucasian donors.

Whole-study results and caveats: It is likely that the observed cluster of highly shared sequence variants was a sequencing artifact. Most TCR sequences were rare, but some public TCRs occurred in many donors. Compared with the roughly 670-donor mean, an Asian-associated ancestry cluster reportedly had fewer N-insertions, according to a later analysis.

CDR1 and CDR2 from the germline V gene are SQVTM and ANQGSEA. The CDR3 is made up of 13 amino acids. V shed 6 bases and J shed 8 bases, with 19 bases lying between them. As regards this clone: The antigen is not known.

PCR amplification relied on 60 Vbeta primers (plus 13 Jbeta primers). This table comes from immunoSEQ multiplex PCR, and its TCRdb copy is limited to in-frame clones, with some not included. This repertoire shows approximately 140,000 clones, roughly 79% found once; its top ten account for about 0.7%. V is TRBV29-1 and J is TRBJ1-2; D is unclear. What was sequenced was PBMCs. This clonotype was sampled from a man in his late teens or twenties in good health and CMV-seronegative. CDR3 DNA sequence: TGCAGCGTAGTGACCCAACCCCGGAGAGGCTACACCTTC. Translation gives CSVVTQPRRGYTF.